The text below deals with one T cell receptor beta chain. The antigen remains undetermined. Trimming pared 3 bases from V and 6 bases from J, leaving 11 bases between. Germline V gene lookup returns CDR1 SGHTA and CDR2 FQGNSA. The CDR3 length is 13 residues. PBMCs were isolated at a quantity of at least 7 million per sample. The use of a sample-barcoded 5' primer and a J-beta primer mix characterized a second PCR of about 6 to 12 cycles. Every cDNA was tagged by a template-switch adaptor with 12 random nucleotides. MiXCR, run by TCRdb on the 5' RACE reads, gives a single entry per CDR3 protein. The repertoire holds hundreds of thousands of distinct CDR3 sequences, with roughly 64% as singletons. This entry belongs to a study of blood T cells in healthy people across ages. Regarding the study as a whole: Diversity estimates drawn from one million T cells were deemed underestimates. Older age went with lower TCR beta diversity per million T cells, in a roughly linear way.

The V and J genes are TRBV7-2 and TRBJ1-2; D unclear. The clonotype was recovered from a man younger than 45 in good health. The sample was blood. This CDR3 reads CASSFQAEDGYTF. The CDR3 DNA sequence: TGTGCCAGCAGCTTCCAGGCTGAGGATGGCTACACCTTC.